Here is one T cell receptor (beta chain) with its context. Its specificity is unknown. These data are taken from a study of T cell clones after liver transplantation. Study information: Third-party-reactive TCRbeta sequences from pre-transplant mixed lymphocyte reactions served as antigen-independent comparators.

General study points: Compared with third party-reactive sequences, donor-reactive ones declined more, independent of withdrawal success. Conclusions were preliminary, with small, heterogeneous patient groups.

The table came from immunoSEQ multiplex PCR; TCRdb's copy has only in-frame clones and leaves some out. This sample has tens of thousands of clones, with over 65% found just once. Unstimulated PBMCs were sorted into CD3+CD4+ and CD3+CD8+ populations. The TCR was taken from a human patient who received a liver transplant. T cells may partly derive from the graft donor. The sequencing here drew on CD4+ T cells from blood, taken at the 22-month timepoint.

The CDR3 reads CATGRDRPYEQYF. DNA for the CDR3: TGTGCCACCGGACGGGACCGACCCTACGAGCAGTACTTC. This rearrangement joins TRBV10-3 to TRBJ2-7; D assignment may be TRBD1 or TRBD2 (5 bases each). The V gene lost 10 bases and the J gene lost 2 bases, with 15 bases spanning the gap. This CDR3 comprises 13 residues. The germline V gene has CDR1 ENHRY and CDR2 SYGVKD.